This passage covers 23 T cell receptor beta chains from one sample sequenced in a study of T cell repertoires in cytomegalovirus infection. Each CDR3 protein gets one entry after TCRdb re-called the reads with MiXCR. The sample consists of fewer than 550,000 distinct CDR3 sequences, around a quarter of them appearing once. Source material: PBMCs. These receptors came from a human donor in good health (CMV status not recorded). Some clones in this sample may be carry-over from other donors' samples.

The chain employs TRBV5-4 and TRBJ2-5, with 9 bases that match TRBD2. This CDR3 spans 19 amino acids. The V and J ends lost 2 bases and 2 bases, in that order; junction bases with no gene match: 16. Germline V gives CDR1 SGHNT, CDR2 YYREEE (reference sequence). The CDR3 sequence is CASSLPGRLPSGKQETQYF. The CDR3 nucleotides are TGTGCCAGCAGCTTACCAGGGAGGTTGCCTAGCGGGAAACAAGAGACCCAGTACTTC.

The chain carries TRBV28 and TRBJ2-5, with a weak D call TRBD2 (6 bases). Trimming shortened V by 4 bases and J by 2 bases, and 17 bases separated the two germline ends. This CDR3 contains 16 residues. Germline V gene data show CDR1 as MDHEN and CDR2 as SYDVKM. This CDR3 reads CASSSPSALKQETQYF. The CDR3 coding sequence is TGTGCCAGCAGTTCACCTAGCGCCTTAAAACAAGAGACCCAGTACTTC.

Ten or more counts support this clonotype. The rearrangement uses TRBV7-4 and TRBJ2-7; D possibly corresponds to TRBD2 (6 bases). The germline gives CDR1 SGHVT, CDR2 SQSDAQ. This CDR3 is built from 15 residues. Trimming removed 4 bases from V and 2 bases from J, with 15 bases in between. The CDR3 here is CASSSKAPGAYEQYV. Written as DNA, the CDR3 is TGTGCCAGCAGCTCCAAGGCTCCGGGAGCCTACGAGCAGTACGTC.

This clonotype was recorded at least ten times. The CDR3 reads CASSEKPLAGGNEQFF. CDR3 nucleotides: TGTGCCAGCAGCGAGAAGCCACTAGCGGGGGGCAATGAGCAGTTCTTC. V usage is TRBV7-3 and J usage is TRBJ2-1; 12 nucleotides match TRBD2. In germline, CDR1 is SGHTA, CDR2 FQGTGA. V gave up 5 bases and J gave up 6 bases; unmatched junction bases: 8. The CDR3 spans 16 residues.

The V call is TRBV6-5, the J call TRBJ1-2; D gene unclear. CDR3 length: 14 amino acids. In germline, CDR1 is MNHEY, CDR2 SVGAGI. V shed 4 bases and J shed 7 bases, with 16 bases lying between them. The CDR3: CASSLNPLQSGYTF. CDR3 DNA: TGTGCCAGCAGTTTAAACCCGCTCCAGAGTGGCTACACCTTC.

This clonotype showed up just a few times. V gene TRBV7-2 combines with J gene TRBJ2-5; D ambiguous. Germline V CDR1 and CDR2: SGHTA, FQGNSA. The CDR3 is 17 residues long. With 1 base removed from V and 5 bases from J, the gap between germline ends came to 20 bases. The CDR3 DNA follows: TGTGCCAGCAGCTTAGGAGGTCCCAGGTCCCTTGGGGAGACCCAGTACTTC. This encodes CASSLGGPRSLGETQYF.

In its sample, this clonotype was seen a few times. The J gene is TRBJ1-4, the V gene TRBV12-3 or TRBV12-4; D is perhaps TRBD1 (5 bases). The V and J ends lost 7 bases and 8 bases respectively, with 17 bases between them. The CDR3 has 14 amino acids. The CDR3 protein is CASNHGGEGEKLFF. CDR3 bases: TGTGCCAGCAATCACGGTGGGGAGGGGGAAAAACTGTTTTTT.

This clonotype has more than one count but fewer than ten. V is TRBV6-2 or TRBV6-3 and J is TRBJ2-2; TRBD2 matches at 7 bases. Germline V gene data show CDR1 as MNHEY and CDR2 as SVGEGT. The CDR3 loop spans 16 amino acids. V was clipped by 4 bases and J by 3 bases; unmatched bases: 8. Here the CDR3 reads CASSSVGGPYTGELFF. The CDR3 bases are TGTGCCAGCAGTTCGGTGGGAGGGCCTTACACCGGGGAGCTGTTTTTT.

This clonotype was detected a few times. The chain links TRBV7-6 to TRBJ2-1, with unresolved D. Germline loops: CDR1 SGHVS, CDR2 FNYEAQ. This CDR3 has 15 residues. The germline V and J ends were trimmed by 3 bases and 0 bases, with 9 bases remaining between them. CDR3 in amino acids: CASSFLPTSYNEQFF. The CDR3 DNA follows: TGTGCCAGCAGCTTTCTCCCGACCTCCTACAATGAGCAGTTCTTC.

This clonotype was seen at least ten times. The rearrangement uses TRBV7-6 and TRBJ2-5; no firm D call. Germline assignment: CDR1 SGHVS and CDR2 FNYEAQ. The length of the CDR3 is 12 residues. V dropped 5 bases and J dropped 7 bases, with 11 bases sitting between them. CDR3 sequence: CASSPTLGTQYF. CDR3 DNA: TGTGCCAGCAGCCCAACCTTAGGGACCCAGTACTTC.

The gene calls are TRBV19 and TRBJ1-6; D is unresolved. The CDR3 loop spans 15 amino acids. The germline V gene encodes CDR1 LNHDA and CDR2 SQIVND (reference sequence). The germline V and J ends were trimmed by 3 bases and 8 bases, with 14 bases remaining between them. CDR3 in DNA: TGTGCCAGTAGTATGGGTTCTCTTTGGGATTCACCCCTCCACTTT. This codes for CASSMGSLWDSPLHF. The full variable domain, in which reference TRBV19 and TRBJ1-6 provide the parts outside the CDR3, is DGGITQSPKYLFRKEGQNVTLSCEQNLNHDAMYWYRQDPGQGLRLIYYSQIVNDFQKGDIAEGYSVSREKKESFPLTVTSAQKNPTAFYLCASSMGSLWDSPLHFGNGTRLTVT.

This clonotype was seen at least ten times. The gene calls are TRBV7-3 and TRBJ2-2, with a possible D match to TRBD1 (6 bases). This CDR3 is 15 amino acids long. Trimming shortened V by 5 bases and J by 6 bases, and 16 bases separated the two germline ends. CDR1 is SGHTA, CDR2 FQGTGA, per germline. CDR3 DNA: TGTGCCAGCAGCCTCACGTCAGGGGTTGCCGGGGAGCTGTTTTTT. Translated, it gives CASSLTSGVAGELFF.

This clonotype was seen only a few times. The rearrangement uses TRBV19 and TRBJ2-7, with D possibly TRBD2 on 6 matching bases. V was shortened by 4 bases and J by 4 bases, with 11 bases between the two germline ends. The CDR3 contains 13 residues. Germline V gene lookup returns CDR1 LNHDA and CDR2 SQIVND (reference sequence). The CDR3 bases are TGTGCCAGTAGTAAAGCGGAGGGGTACGAGCAGTACTTC. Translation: CASSKAEGYEQYF. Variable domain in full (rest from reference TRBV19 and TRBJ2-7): DGGITQSPKYLFRKEGQNVTLSCEQNLNHDAMYWYRQDPGQGLRLIYYSQIVNDFQKGDIAEGYSVSREKKESFPLTVTSAQKNPTAFYLCASSKAEGYEQYFGPGTRLTVT.

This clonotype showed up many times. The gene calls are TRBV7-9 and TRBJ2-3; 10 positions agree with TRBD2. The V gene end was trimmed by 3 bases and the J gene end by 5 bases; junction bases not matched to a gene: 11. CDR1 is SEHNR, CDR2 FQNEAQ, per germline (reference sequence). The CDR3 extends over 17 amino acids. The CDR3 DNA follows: TGTGCCAGCAGCTTCCCCAGACTAGCGGGCCGGCAAGATACGCAGTATTTT. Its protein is CASSFPRLAGRQDTQYF.

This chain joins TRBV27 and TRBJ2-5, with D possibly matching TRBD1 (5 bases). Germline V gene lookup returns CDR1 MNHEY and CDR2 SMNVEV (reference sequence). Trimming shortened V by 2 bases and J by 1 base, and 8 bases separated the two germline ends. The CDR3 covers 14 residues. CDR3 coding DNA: TGTGCCAGCAGTTTAGACAGAACCCAAGAGACCCAGTACTTC. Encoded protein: CASSLDRTQETQYF.

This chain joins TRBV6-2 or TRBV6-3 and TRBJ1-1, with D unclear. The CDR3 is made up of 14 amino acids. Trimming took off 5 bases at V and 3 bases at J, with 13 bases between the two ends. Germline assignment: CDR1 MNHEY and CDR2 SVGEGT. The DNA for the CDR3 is TGTGCCAGCAGTGAGGAGGTGAGGGACACTGAAGCTTTCTTT. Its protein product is CASSEEVRDTEAFF.

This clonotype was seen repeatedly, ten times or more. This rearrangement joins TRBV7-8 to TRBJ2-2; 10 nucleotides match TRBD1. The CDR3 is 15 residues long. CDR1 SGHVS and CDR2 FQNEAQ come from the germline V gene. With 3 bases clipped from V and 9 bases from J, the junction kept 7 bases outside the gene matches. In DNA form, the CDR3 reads TGTGCCAGCAGCTTGGACAGGGGGATCCCCCGGGAGCTGTTTTTT. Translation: CASSLDRGIPRELFF.

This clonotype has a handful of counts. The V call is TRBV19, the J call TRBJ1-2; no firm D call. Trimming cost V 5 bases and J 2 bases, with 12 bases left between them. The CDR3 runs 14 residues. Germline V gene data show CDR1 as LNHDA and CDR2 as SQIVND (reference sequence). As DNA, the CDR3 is TGTGCCAGTAGTCAAGGGAAAGCAAACTATGGCTACACCTTC. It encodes CASSQGKANYGYTF.

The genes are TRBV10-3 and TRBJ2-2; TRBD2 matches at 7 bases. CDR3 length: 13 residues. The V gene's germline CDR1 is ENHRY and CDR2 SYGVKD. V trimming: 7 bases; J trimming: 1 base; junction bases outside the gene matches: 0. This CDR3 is CAITSGNTGELFF. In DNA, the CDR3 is TGTGCCATCACTAGCGGGAACACCGGGGAGCTGTTTTTT.

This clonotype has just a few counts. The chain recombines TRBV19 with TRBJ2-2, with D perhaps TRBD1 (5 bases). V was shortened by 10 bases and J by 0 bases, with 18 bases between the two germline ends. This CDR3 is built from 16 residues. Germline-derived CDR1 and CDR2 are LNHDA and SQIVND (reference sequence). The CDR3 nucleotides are TGTGCCACTCTTCCGGCAGGGAAGACGAACACCGGGGAGCTGTTTTTT. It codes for CATLPAGKTNTGELFF.

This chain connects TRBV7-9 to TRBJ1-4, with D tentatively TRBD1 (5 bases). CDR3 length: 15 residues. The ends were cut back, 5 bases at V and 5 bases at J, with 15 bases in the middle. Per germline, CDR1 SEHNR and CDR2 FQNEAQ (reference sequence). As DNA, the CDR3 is TGTGCCAGCAGCCCAGGAGGTTGGGGGAATGAAAAACTGTTTTTT. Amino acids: CASSPGGWGNEKLFF.

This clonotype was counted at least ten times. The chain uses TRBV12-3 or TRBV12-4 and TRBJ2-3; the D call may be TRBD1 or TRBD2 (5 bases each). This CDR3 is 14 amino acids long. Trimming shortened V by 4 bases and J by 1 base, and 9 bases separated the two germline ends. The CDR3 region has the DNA TGTGCCAGCAGTTCCAGGGACCGCACAGATACGCAGTATTTT. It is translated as CASSSRDRTDTQYF.

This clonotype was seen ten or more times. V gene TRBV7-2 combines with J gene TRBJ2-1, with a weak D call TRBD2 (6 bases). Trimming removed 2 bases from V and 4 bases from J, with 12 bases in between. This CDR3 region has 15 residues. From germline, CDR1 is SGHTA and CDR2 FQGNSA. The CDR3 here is CASSLWGGMYNEQFF. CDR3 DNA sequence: TGTGCCAGCAGCTTATGGGGCGGGATGTACAATGAGCAGTTCTTC.